Following are 2 T cell receptor beta chains from one sample sequenced in a study of regulatory and conventional T cells in breast cancer. TCRdb passed the PCR reads through MiXCR, listing each CDR3 protein once. The sample records 9,500 or so distinct CDR3 sequences, about 35% being singletons. The material sequenced was conventional T cells from blood. Receptor source: a male donor in good health.

The J gene is TRBJ1-2, the V gene TRBV28, with a tentative D call TRBD1 (5 bases). The CDR3 has 13 amino acids. Trimming stripped 4 bases from V and 5 bases from J, with 11 bases between. Germline V gives CDR1 MDHEN, CDR2 SYDVKM. CDR3 sequence reads: CASSYGTPYGYTF. CDR3 DNA sequence: TGTGCCAGCAGTTACGGGACCCCATATGGCTACACCTTC.

The J gene is TRBJ2-3, the V gene TRBV12-3 or TRBV12-4; D might be TRBD1 or TRBD2, each matching 6 bases. The V gene lost 3 bases and the J gene lost 6 bases, with 13 bases spanning the gap. This CDR3 has 14 residues. CDR3 nucleotides: TGTGCCAGCAGTTTGGGGGGCAATGTGGATACGCAGTATTTT. It is translated as CASSLGGNVDTQYF.